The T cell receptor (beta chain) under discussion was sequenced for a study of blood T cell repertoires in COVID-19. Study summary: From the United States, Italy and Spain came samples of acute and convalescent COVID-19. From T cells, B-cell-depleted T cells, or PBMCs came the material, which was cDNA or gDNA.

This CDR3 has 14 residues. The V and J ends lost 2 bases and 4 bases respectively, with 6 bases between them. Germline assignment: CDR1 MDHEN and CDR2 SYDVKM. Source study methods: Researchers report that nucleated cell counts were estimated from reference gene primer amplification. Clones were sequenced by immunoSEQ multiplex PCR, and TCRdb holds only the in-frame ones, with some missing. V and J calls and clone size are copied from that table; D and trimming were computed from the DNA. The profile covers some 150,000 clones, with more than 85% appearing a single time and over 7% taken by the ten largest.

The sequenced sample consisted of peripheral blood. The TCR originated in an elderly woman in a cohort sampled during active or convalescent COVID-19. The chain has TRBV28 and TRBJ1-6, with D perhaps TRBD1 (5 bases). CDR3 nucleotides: TGTGCCAGCAGTTTACGACAGTATAATTCACCCCTCCACTTT. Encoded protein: CASSLRQYNSPLHF.